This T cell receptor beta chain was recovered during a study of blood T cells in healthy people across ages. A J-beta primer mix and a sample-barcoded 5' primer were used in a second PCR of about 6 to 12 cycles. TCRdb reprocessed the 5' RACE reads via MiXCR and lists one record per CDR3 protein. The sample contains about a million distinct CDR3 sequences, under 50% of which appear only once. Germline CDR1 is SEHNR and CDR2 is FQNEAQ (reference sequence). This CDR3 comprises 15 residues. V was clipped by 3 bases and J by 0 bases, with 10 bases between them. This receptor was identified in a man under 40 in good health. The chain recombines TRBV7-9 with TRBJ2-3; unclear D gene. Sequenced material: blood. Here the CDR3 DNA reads TGTGCCAGCAGCTTTAGGCCCCAGAGCACAGATACGCAGTATTTT. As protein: CASSFRPQSTDTQYF. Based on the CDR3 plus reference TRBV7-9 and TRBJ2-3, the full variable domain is DTGVSQNPRHKITKRGQNVTFRCDPISEHNRLYWYRQTLGQGPEFLTYFQNEAQLEKSRLLSDRFSAERPKGSFSTLEIQRTEQGDSAMYLCASSFRPQSTDTQYFGPGTRLTVL.